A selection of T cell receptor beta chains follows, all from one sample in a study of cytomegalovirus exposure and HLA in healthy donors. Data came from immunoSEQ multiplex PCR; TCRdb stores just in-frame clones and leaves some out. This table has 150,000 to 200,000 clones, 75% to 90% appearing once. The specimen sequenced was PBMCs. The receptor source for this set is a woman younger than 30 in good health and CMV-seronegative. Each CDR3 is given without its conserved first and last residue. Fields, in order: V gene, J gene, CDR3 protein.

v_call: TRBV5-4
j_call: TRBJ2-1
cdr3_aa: ASSRGGPATRGRVYNEQF

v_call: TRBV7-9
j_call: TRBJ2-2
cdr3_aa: ASSYPDRPNTGELF

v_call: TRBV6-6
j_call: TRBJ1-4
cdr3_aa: ASRDRGHEKLF

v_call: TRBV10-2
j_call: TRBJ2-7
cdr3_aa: ASSGLTSGARDEQY

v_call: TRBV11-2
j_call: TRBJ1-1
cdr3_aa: ASSLKLAGDNTEAF

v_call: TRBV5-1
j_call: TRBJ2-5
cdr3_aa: ASSLTGGLGIQETQY

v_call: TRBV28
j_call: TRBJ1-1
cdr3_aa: ASSFGWTEAF

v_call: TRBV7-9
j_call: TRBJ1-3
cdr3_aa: ASSLKHPSGNTIY

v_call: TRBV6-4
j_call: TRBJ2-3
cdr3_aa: ASSDRGFNTDTQY

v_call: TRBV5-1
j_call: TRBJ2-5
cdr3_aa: ASRMTGEETQY

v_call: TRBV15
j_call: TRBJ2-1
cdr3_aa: ATSRDSPTSVYNEQF